The 5 T cell receptor beta chains listed next were all sequenced from one sample in a study of T cell clones after liver transplantation. This table comes from immunoSEQ multiplex PCR, and its TCRdb copy is limited to in-frame clones, with some not included. The table has some 45,000 clones, about 86% seen once. The input for sequencing was CD4+ T cells from blood, taken 24 months after liver transplant. These receptors originate from a human patient who received a liver transplant. Some T cells may be graft donor cells.

The CDR3 DNA reads as TGTGCCAGTAGCCCCGACAGTCGGGGTGAAAAACTGTTTTTT. Translated, it gives CASSPDSRGEKLFF. The chain recombines TRBV19 with TRBJ1-4; tentative D call: TRBD1 (5 bases). Between the trimmed V and J ends, which lost 6 bases and 7 bases, there was a span of 15 bases. Germline CDR1 is LNHDA and CDR2 is SQIVND (reference sequence). The CDR3 loop spans 14 amino acids.

This clone showed up just once. The chain couples TRBV27 to TRBJ1-1, with 8 positions matching TRBD1. V gave up 6 bases and J gave up 3 bases; unmatched junction bases: 0. The CDR3 runs 12 residues. Germline CDR1 is MNHEY and CDR2 is SMNVEV (reference sequence). CDR3 sequence (DNA): TGTGCCAGCAGGGACAGGGACACTGAAGCTTTCTTT. Its protein is CASRDRDTEAFF.

Here the CDR3 reads CASSPRVGGRAETQYF. The CDR3 nucleotides are TGTGCCAGTTCGCCTCGAGTGGGCGGGAGGGCTGAGACCCAGTACTTC. The chain combines TRBV19 with TRBJ2-5; 9 nucleotides match TRBD2. The germline V gene encodes CDR1 LNHDA and CDR2 SQIVND (reference sequence). The CDR3 covers 16 residues. Unmatched junction bases numbered 15, after V lost 8 bases and J lost 5 bases.

The gene calls are TRBV13 and TRBJ1-6; a weak D match, TRBD1 (5 bases). Trimming left V 7 bases short and J 10 bases short, with 14 bases between. CDR3 length: 13 amino acids. Germline lookup yields CDR1 PRHDT and CDR2 FYEKMQ (reference sequence). CDR3 bases: TGTGCCAGCAACCTCGGGGCGGTCTCACCCCTCCACTTT. It yields the protein CASNLGAVSPLHF. Combining the CDR3 with reference TRBV13 and TRBJ1-6 gives the whole variable domain AAGVIQSPRHLIKEKRETATLKCYPIPRHDTVYWYQQGPGQDPQFLISFYEKMQSDKGSIPDRFSAQQFSDYHSELNMSSLELGDSALYFCASNLGAVSPLHFGNGTRLTVT.

In its sample, this clone was seen once. The J gene is TRBJ1-6, the V gene TRBV14; D gene unclear. The CDR3 has 16 amino acids. Germline values: CDR1 SGHDN, CDR2 FVKESK. Between the trimmed V and J ends, which lost 2 bases and 7 bases, there was a span of 15 bases. The CDR3 DNA follows: TGTGCCAGCAGCCAAAGCGGAAATATATGGAATTCACCCCTCCACTTT. It specifies CASSQSGNIWNSPLHF.